The 15 T cell receptor beta chains below were found in one sample sequenced in a study of human thymus T cells. Here immunoSEQ multiplex PCR was the method, and the copy in TCRdb shows in-frame clones only, minus some. The sample carries about 50,000 clones, roughly 94% recorded once. The material sequenced was blood. These receptors originate from a girl in the first two years of life with a congenital heart defect but otherwise immunologically healthy.

The rearrangement joins TRBV27 to TRBJ1-1; D is unclear. The CDR3 contains 10 residues. CDR1 MNHEY and CDR2 SMNVEV come from the germline V gene (reference sequence). Trimming took 7 bases from V and 5 from J, leaving 5 bases between them. For the CDR3, the DNA is TGTGCCAGCATGAGTACTGAAGCTTTCTTT. It yields the protein CASMSTEAFF.

The genes are TRBV25-1 and TRBJ1-4, with a tentative D call TRBD1 (5 bases). The V end lost 5 bases, the J end lost 8 bases, and 15 bases lay between the germline ends. CDR1 is MGHDK, CDR2 SYGVNS, per germline. The CDR3 is 14 residues long. CDR3 in amino acids: CASSWGVPGEKLFF. In nucleotides, the CDR3 is TGTGCCAGCAGTTGGGGGGTCCCGGGAGAAAAACTGTTTTTT. Complete variable domain (other parts from reference TRBV25-1 and TRBJ1-4): EADIYQTPRYLVIGTGKKITLECSQTMGHDKMYWYQQDPGMELHLIHYSYGVNSTEKGDLSSESTVSRIRTEHFPLTLESARPSHTSQYLCASSWGVPGEKLFFGSGTQLSVL.

This sequence joins TRBV4-1 and TRBJ2-1, with D hard to call. V was pared by 5 bases and J by 5 bases, with 7 bases between. This CDR3 contains 12 residues. The V gene's germline CDR1 is MGHRA and CDR2 YSYEKL. Here the CDR3 reads CASSFTNNEQFF. CDR3 bases: TGCGCCAGCAGCTTTACTAACAATGAGCAGTTCTTC.

This clone was observed a few times. The genes are TRBV18 and TRBJ2-2; 10 bases are shared with TRBD2. Germline CDR1 KGHSH, CDR2 LQKENI. The CDR3 consists of 15 residues. The V segment lost 2 bases and the J segment 5 bases; nucleotides outside the gene matches: 2. In DNA form, the CDR3 reads TGTGCCAGCTCACCAGGACTAGCGGTAACCGGGGAGCTGTTTTTT. Encoded protein: CASSPGLAVTGELFF.

The chain recombines TRBV6-1 with TRBJ2-3; 9 nucleotides match TRBD2. From germline, CDR1 is MNHNS and CDR2 SASEGT. The CDR3 covers 15 residues. Trimming took 6 bases from V and 8 from J; bases not matched to a gene: 12. This CDR3 reads CASRGSGSFLGTQYF. The CDR3 coding sequence is TGTGCCAGCAGGGGTAGCGGGAGTTTCCTCGGTACGCAGTATTTT.

V usage is TRBV13 and J usage is TRBJ1-2, with 8 nucleotides matching TRBD1. Germline lookup yields CDR1 PRHDT and CDR2 FYEKMQ (reference sequence). V was clipped by 5 bases and J by 8 bases; unmatched bases: 7. CDR3 length: 13 residues. Here the CDR3 reads CASSASDRGGYTF. CDR3 DNA sequence: TGTGCCAGCAGCGCCTCAGACAGGGGAGGCTACACCTTC.

The chain has TRBV5-1 and TRBJ2-7, with D maybe TRBD2 (6 bases). V lost 4 bases and J lost 1, with 18 bases in between. CDR1 is SGHRS, CDR2 YFSETQ, per germline. The CDR3 length is 16 residues. CDR3 sequence: CASSRRTGVGSYEQYF. The CDR3 DNA sequence: TGCGCCAGCAGCCGCAGGACGGGGGTCGGATCCTACGAGCAGTACTTC.

This clone occurred once. The chain couples TRBV5-1 to TRBJ2-7; no clear D gene. In germline, CDR1 is SGHRS, CDR2 YFSETQ. Between the trimmed V and J ends, which lost 0 bases and 2 bases, there was a span of 3 bases. CDR3 length: 12 residues. The CDR3 DNA is TGCGCCAGCAGCTTGGAGCCCTACGAGCAGTACTTC. Amino acid sequence: CASSLEPYEQYF.

The V and J genes are TRBV7-2 and TRBJ2-3; 12 bases match TRBD2. J gave up 4 bases and V 5 bases, and 10 bases lay outside the gene matches. This CDR3 contains 17 residues. CDR1 and CDR2 from the germline V gene are SGHTA and FQGNSA. As DNA, the CDR3 is TGTGCCAGCAGCCCCCAAACTAGCGGGAGGAGGGCAGATACGCAGTATTTT. Its translation: CASSPQTSGRRADTQYF. Together with reference TRBV7-2 and TRBJ2-3, the CDR3 gives the full variable domain: GAGVSQSPSNKVTEKGKDVELRCDPISGHTALYWYRQSLGQGLEFLIYFQGNSAPDKSGLPSDRFSAERTGGSVSTLTIQRTQQEDSAVYLCASSPQTSGRRADTQYFGPGTRLTVL.

The V gene is TRBV9, the J gene TRBJ2-5, with D tentatively TRBD1 (6 bases). The CDR3 has 16 residues. Germline lookup yields CDR1 SGDLS and CDR2 YYNGEE. V dropped 0 bases and J dropped 5 bases, with 17 bases sitting between them. This CDR3 reads CASSVGDIMGRETQYF. CDR3 nucleotides: TGTGCCAGCAGCGTAGGGGACATCATGGGACGGGAGACCCAGTACTTC.

This rearrangement joins TRBV7-3 to TRBJ2-3; 8 bases match TRBD1. The trim removed 4 bases at V and 2 bases at J, leaving 5 bases unmatched. Germline loops: CDR1 SGHTA, CDR2 FQGTGA. This CDR3 is 15 amino acids long. CDR3 region: CASSSGQANTDTQYF. CDR3 DNA sequence: TGTGCCAGCAGCTCGGGACAGGCCAACACAGATACGCAGTATTTT.

The chain links TRBV30 to TRBJ2-4; D perhaps matches TRBD1 (6 bases). Trimming took off 3 bases at V and 0 bases at J, with 12 bases between the two ends. From germline, CDR1 is GTSNPN and CDR2 SVGIG (reference sequence). CDR3 length equals 15 residues. CDR3 DNA: TGTGCCTGGAGCATAGGGGGTTTAGCCAAAAACATTCAGTACTTC. Protein: CAWSIGGLAKNIQYF.

The gene calls are TRBV6-1 and TRBJ2-1; possibly TRBD2 for D (5 bases). Germline CDR1 and CDR2: MNHNS and SASEGT. V was cut by 2 bases and J by 4 bases, with 15 bases left in between. CDR3 length: 16 residues. Here the CDR3 reads CASSEPTKRSYNEQFF. CDR3 in DNA: TGTGCCAGCAGTGAACCAACTAAGCGGAGTTACAATGAGCAGTTCTTC.

This clone was seen a handful of times. The chain couples TRBV18 to TRBJ1-2; D is undetermined. Between the trimmed V and J ends, which lost 3 bases and 3 bases, there was a span of 11 bases. The CDR3 runs to 14 residues. CDR1 KGHSH and CDR2 LQKENI come from the germline V gene. In DNA form, the CDR3 reads TGTGCCAGCTCACCCCCGGACGGCTACTATGGCTACACCTTC. Translation: CASSPPDGYYGYTF.

This chain connects TRBV7-2 to TRBJ1-2, with a weak D call TRBD1 (5 bases). V was shortened by 2 bases and J by 3 bases, with 7 bases between the two germline ends. Germline V CDR1 and CDR2: SGHTA, FQGNSA. This CDR3 has 13 residues. The CDR3 loop reads CASSLWGDYGYTF. CDR3 DNA: TGTGCCAGCAGCTTATGGGGGGACTATGGCTACACCTTC. Drawing the rest from reference TRBV7-2 and TRBJ1-2, the complete variable domain is GAGVSQSPSNKVTEKGKDVELRCDPISGHTALYWYRQSLGQGLEFLIYFQGNSAPDKSGLPSDRFSAERTGGSVSTLTIQRTQQEDSAVYLCASSLWGDYGYTFGSGTRLTVV.